This T cell receptor (beta chain) was identified during a study of blood T cells in healthy people across ages. Germline loops: CDR1 MGHDK, CDR2 SYGVNS. This CDR3 comprises 16 residues. V dropped 7 bases and J dropped 8; count of bases not matched to a gene: 11. This clonotype was seen a handful of times. Combining a sample-barcoded 5' primer with a J-beta primer mix, a second PCR ran for roughly 7 to 12 cycles. TCRdb reprocessed the 5' RACE reads via MiXCR and lists one record per CDR3 protein. The profile shows 850,000 to 1,300,000 distinct CDR3 sequences, 40% to 45% of them singletons. The material sequenced was blood. This chain links TRBV25-1 with TRBJ2-1; 13 positions match TRBD2. The sequence came from a woman aged 60 to 75 in good health. CDR3 DNA sequence: TGTGCCAGCACCCCCAGGACTAGCGGGAGATCGTATGAGCAGTTCTTC. As protein: CASTPRTSGRSYEQFF.